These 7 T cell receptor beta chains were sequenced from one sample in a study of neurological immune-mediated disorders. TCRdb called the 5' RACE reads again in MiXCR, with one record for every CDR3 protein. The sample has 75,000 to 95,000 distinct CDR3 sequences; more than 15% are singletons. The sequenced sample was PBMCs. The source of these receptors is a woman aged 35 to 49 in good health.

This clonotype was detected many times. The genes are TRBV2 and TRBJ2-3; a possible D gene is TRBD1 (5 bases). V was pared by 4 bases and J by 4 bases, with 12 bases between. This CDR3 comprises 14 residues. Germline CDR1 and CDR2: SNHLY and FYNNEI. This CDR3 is CASSGGRVSDTQYF. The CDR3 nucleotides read TGTGCCAGCAGTGGTGGCAGGGTGTCAGATACGCAGTATTTT.

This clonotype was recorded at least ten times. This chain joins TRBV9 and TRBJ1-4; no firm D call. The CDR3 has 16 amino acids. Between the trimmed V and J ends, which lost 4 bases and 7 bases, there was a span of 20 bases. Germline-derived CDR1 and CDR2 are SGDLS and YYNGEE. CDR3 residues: CASSPTWKGTGEKLFF. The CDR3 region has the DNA TGTGCCAGCAGCCCTACATGGAAGGGTACGGGTGAAAAACTGTTTTTT.

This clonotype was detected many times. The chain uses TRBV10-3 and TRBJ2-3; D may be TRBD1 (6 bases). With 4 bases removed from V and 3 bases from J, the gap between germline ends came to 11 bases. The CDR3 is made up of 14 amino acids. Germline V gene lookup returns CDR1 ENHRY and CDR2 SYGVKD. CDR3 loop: CAISAGRGTDTQYF. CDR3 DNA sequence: TGTGCCATCAGTGCTGGAAGGGGGACAGATACGCAGTATTTT.

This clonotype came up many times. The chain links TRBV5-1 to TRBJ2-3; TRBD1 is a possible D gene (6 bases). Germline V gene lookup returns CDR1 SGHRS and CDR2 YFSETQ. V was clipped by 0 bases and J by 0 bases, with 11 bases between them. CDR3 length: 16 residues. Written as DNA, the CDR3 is TGCGCCAGCAGCTTGGAGACAGGCCGCAGCACAGATACGCAGTATTTT. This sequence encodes CASSLETGRSTDTQYF.

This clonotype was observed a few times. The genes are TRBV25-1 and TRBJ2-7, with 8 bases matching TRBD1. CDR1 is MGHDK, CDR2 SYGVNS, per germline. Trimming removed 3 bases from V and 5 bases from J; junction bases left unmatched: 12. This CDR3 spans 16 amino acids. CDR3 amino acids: CASSDPGGEGMNEQYF. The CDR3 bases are TGTGCCAGCAGTGACCCAGGGGGCGAAGGTATGAACGAGCAGTACTTC.

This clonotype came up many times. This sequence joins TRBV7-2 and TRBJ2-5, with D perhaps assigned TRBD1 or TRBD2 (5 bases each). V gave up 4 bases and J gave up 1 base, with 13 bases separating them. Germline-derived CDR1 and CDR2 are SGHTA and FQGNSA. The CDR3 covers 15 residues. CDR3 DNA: TGTGCCAGCAGCTCGCCAGGGAGACGCCAAGAGACCCAGTACTTC. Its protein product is CASSSPGRRQETQYF.

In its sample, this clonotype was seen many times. CDR3 sequence reads: CATGPVDPDTQYF. The DNA for the CDR3 is TGTGCCACCGGACCCGTTGATCCAGATACGCAGTATTTT. The V and J genes are TRBV24-1 and TRBJ2-3; D uncertain. Germline V lookup: CDR1 KGHDR, CDR2 SFDVKD. This CDR3 contains 13 residues. The ends were cut back, 9 bases at V and 4 bases at J, with 13 bases in the middle.